These 15 T cell receptor beta chains share one sample of origin, sequenced in a study of shared clonotypes between healthy human individuals. In the naive CD8 group, cells lacked CD45RO and were positively selected for CCR7, so terminally differentiated effector memory CD45RA+ cells were left out. Here immunoSEQ multiplex PCR was the method, and the copy in TCRdb shows in-frame clones only, minus some. The sample lists around 1,900,000 clones; 90% to 95% were seen once. Sequencing was performed on naive CD8+ T cells from PBMCs. The origin of the receptors is a man aged 18 to 29 in good health. Some clones in this sample may be carry-over from other donors' samples.

The V call is TRBV27, the J call TRBJ1-2, with a tentative D call TRBD1 (5 bases). The V end was cut by 1 base, the J end by 4 bases, with 10 bases between. Germline values: CDR1 MNHEY, CDR2 SMNVEV (reference sequence). This CDR3 is 14 amino acids long. The CDR3 protein is CASSLYGGGYGYTF. The DNA for the CDR3 is TGTGCCAGCAGTTTATATGGGGGAGGCTATGGCTACACCTTC.

Regarding this clone: Other DNA sequences from this sample encode an identical CDR3 as well. The chain employs TRBV29-1 and TRBJ2-1; D might be TRBD2 (6 bases). The CDR3 contains 14 residues. The germline V and J ends were trimmed by 1 base and 2 bases, with 9 bases remaining between them. CDR1 and CDR2 from the germline V gene are SQVTM and ANQGSEA. CDR3 nucleotide sequence: TGCAGCGTTGAAGGCGGGGCGACCTACAATGAGCAGTTCTTC. Its protein product is CSVEGGATYNEQFF.

The chain is built from TRBV27 and TRBJ1-2; 10 bases are shared with TRBD1. The CDR3 runs 14 residues. Trimming cost V 4 bases and J 7 bases; bases outside gene matches: 6. Germline-derived CDR1 and CDR2 are MNHEY and SMNVEV (reference sequence). This CDR3 is CASSSSTGGSGYTF. CDR3 bases: TGTGCCAGCAGTTCCTCGACAGGGGGCTCTGGCTACACCTTC.

V and J are TRBV6-1 and TRBJ2-7; 8 nucleotides align to TRBD2. The CDR3 consists of 18 residues. J gave up 6 bases and V 0 bases, and 16 bases lay outside the gene matches. CDR1 and CDR2 from the germline V gene are MNHNS and SASEGT. DNA for the CDR3: TGTGCCAGCAGTGAAGCGCGGGTTGAGAGACTAGCGTTTGGCGAGCAGTACTTC. It encodes CASSEARVERLAFGEQYF.

This chain joins TRBV9 and TRBJ2-3; D is perhaps TRBD2 (6 bases). With 2 bases removed from V and 6 bases from J, the gap between germline ends came to 16 bases. The germline CDR1 and CDR2 sequences are SGDLS and YYNGEE. The CDR3 has 15 amino acids. The CDR3 region has the DNA TGTGCCAGCAGCGTGCGGGATCGGTTTTGGGATACGCAGTATTTT. Encoded protein: CASSVRDRFWDTQYF.

CDR3 nucleotide sequence: TGTGCCAGCACTACCCGCGAGGGGAGCTCCTACAATGAGCAGTTCTTC. This translates into CASTTREGSSYNEQFF. The chain joins TRBV7-9 to TRBJ2-1; perhaps D is TRBD1 or TRBD2 (5 bases each). The V end lost 7 bases, the J end lost 0 bases, and 16 bases lay between the germline ends. CDR1 and CDR2 from the germline V gene are SEHNR and FQNEAQ (reference sequence). The length of the CDR3 is 16 residues.

V and J are TRBV6-1 and TRBJ2-7; TRBD1 matches 8 bases. The CDR3 loop spans 14 amino acids. Trimming took 7 bases from V and 4 from J; bases not matched to a gene: 9. Germline values: CDR1 MNHNS, CDR2 SASEGT. The DNA of the CDR3 is TGTGCCAGCACTAGGACAGGGAGGTTTTACGAGCAGTACTTC. It yields the protein CASTRTGRFYEQYF.

On this clone: The identical CDR3 is also encoded by other nucleotide sequences in the sample. This chain uses TRBV7-3 with TRBJ2-1; 12 bases line up with TRBD2. The CDR3 is 15 residues long. The germline V gene encodes CDR1 SGHTA and CDR2 FQGTGA. The V segment lost 5 bases and the J segment 7 bases; nucleotides outside the gene matches: 6. CDR3 sequence reads: CASSLTSGSFNEQFF. CDR3 DNA sequence: TGTGCCAGCAGCCTGACTAGCGGGAGTTTTAATGAGCAGTTCTTC.

This chain uses TRBV28 with TRBJ1-1, with 9 positions matching TRBD1. CDR1 is MDHEN, CDR2 SYDVKM, per germline. V dropped 2 bases and J dropped 3; count of bases not matched to a gene: 13. CDR3 length equals 18 residues. CDR3 residues: CASSLPTGGGGVDTEAFF. The DNA for the CDR3 is TGTGCCAGCAGTTTACCCACAGGGGGCGGCGGGGTGGACACTGAAGCTTTCTTT.

The chain combines TRBV5-6 with TRBJ2-2; either TRBD1 or TRBD2 may fit D (5 bases each). The V gene's germline CDR1 is SGHDT and CDR2 YYEEEE. Trimming stripped 7 bases from V and 3 bases from J, with 16 bases between. The CDR3 covers 15 residues. CDR3 bases: TGTGCCAGCGACCTCTGGGGGAAGTACACCGGGGAGCTGTTTTTT. This encodes CASDLWGKYTGELFF.

V usage is TRBV11-2 and J usage is TRBJ2-2; 9 nucleotides line up with TRBD2. The germline V gene has CDR1 SGHAT and CDR2 FQNNGV. The CDR3 has 19 amino acids. The J segment lost 3 bases and the V segment lost 3 bases, leaving 14 bases of the junction unmatched. CDR3 sequence reads: CASSLRGSREGPYTGELFF. CDR3 in DNA: TGTGCCAGCAGCTTGAGGGGATCGCGGGAGGGCCCCTACACCGGGGAGCTGTTTTTT.

J is TRBJ1-3 and V is TRBV4-2; D is unclear. Between the trimmed V and J ends, which lost 5 bases and 4 bases, there was a span of 12 bases. CDR3 length: 14 residues. Germline V gene lookup returns CDR1 LGHNA and CDR2 YNFKEQ. CDR3 bases: TGTGCCAGCAGCGAGAAGGGTGGGGGAAACACCATATATTTT. Translated: CASSEKGGGNTIYF.

About this clone: The same CDR3 also results from other DNA sequences found in this sample. The CDR3, as DNA: TGTGCCAGCAGCTTAGGTGGGGGCGAGCAGTACTTC. Its protein product is CASSLGGGEQYF. V usage is TRBV13 and J usage is TRBJ2-7; D assignment may be TRBD1 or TRBD2 (5 bases each). The CDR3 has 12 amino acids. From germline, CDR1 is PRHDT and CDR2 FYEKMQ (reference sequence). V was trimmed by 0 bases and J by 6 bases, leaving 6 bases between them.

The V and J genes are TRBV2 and TRBJ2-5; D might be TRBD1 or TRBD2, each matching 5 bases. The CDR3 covers 13 residues. V was cut by 8 bases and J by 5 bases, with 15 bases left in between. Germline values: CDR1 SNHLY, CDR2 FYNNEI. CDR3 sequence reads: CASQGDSGETQYF. CDR3 nucleotides: TGTGCCAGCCAGGGAGACTCGGGGGAGACCCAGTACTTC.

This chain links TRBV10-1 with TRBJ2-6, with D possibly TRBD2 on 7 matching bases. The CDR3 sequence is 18 residues long. Germline CDR1 reads WNHNN; CDR2 reads SYGVQD (reference sequence). V was shortened by 1 base and J by 1 base, with 14 bases between the two germline ends. In nucleotides, the CDR3 is TGCGCCAGCAGTGAGTGGGGGGGGCGTTTTTCTGGGGCCAACGTCCTGACTTTC. It specifies CASSEWGGRFSGANVLTF.